The T cell receptor beta chain described here comes from a study of T cell changes during pregnancy in multiple sclerosis (dated by TCRdb to about 2019). In terms of the full investigation: The study looked at changes in the T cell repertoire across pregnancy in women with multiple sclerosis.

The library was obtained by the immunoSEQ multiplex PCR assay. TCRdb obtained this table from immuneACCESS and retained in-frame rearrangements with V and J assigned. These tables miss some clones; where compared with another copy, unresolved V genes account for less than half of the shortfall, and the remainder is unexplained. This sample comprises approximately 60,000 clones, around 92% of them detected only once. The ten most abundant clones make up 0.15% to 0.2% of the sample. Trimming costs V 0 bases and J 5 bases, and their ends lie 17 bases apart. From a lookup of the germline V gene (reference sequence), CDR1 and CDR2 are GTSNPN and SVGIG. Spanning cysteine to phenylalanine, the CDR3 consists of 17 amino acids. Only the CDR3 portion is preserved as DNA: 51 bases, with reading frame beginning at the first base. Note on this clone: The clone's antigen remains unknown. It has no much larger one-base neighbor in the sample; base qualities were not kept.

The sequence was obtained from a female donor with multiple sclerosis, enrolled in a pregnancy study. The source was CD4+ T cells from peripheral blood mononuclear cells, collected in the second trimester of pregnancy. This chain is built from TRBV30 and TRBJ1-6; the D region possibly corresponds to TRBD1 (6 bases align). The nucleotide sequence reads as follows: TGTGCCTGGAGTGTAAATGCTCGGACAGTTAATAATTCACCCCTCCACTTT. It specifies CAWSVNARTVNNSPLHF. Where the CDR3 stops, the reference TRBV30 and TRBJ1-6 genes take over; the full variable domain is SQTIHQWPATLVQPVGSPLSLECTVEGTSNPNLYWYRQAAGRGLQLLFYSVGIGQISSEVPQNLSASRPQDRQFILSSKKLLLSDSGFYLCAWSVNARTVNNSPLHFGNGTRLTVT.